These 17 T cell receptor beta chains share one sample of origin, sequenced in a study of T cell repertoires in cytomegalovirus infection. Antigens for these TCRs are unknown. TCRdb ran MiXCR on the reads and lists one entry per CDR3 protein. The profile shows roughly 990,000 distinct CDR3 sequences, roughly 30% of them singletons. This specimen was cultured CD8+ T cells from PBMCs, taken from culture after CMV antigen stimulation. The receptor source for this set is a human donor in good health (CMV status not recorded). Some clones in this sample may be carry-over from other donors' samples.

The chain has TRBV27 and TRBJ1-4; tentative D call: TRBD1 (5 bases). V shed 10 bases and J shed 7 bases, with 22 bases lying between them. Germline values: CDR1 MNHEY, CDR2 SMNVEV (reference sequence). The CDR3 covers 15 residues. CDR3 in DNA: TGTGCCACCCGGGGCGGGGTAACCTTGGTTGAAAAACTGTTTTTT. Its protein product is CATRGGVTLVEKLFF.

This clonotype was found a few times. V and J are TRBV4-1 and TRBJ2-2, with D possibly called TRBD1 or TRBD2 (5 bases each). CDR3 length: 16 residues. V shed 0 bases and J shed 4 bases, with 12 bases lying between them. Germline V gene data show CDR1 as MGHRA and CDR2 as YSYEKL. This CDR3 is CASSQERGASTGELFF. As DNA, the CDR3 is TGCGCCAGCAGCCAAGAAAGAGGGGCGAGCACCGGGGAGCTGTTTTTT.

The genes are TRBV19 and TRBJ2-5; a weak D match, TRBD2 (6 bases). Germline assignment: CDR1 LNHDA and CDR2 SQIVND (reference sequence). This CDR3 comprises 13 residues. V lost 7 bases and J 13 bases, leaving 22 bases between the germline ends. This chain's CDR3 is CASTMRGRAQSYF. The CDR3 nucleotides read TGTGCCAGTACCATGCGGGGCAGGGCCCAGTCGTACTTC.

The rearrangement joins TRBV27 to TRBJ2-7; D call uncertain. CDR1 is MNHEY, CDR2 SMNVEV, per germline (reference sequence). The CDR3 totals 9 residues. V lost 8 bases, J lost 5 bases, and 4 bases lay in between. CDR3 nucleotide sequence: TGTGCCAGCCCCCACGAGCAGTACGTC. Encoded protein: CASPHEQYV.

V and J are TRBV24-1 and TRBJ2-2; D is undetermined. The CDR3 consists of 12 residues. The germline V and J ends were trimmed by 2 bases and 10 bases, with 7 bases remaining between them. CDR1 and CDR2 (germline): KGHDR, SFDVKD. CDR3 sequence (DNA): TGTGCCACCAGTGATTGGAATCAGGAGCTGTTTTTT. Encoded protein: CATSDWNQELFF.

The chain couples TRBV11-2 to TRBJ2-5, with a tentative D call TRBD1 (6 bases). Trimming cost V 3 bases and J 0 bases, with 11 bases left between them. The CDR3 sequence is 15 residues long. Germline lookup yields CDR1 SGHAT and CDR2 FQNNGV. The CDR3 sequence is CASSFWTVDQETQYF. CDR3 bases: TGTGCCAGCAGCTTCTGGACAGTCGACCAAGAGACCCAGTACTTC.

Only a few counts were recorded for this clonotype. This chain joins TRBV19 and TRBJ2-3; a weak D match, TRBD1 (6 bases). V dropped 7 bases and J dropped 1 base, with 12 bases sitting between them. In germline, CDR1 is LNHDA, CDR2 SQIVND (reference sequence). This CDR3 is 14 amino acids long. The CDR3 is CASTLRGGTDTQYF. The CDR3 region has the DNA TGTGCCAGTACCCTCAGGGGAGGCACAGATACGCAGTATTTT.

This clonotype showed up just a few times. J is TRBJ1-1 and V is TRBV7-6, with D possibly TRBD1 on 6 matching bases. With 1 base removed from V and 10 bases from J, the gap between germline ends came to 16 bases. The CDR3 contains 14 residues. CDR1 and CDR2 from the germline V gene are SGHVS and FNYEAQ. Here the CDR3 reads CASSLVPQGHGAFF. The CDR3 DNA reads TGTGCCAGCAGCTTAGTACCGCAGGGGCATGGAGCTTTCTTT. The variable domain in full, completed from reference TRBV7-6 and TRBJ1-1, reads GAGVSQSPRYKVTKRGQDVALRCDPISGHVSLYWYRQALGQGPEFLTYFNYEAQQDKSGLPNDRFSAERPEGSISTLTIQRTEQRDSAMYRCASSLVPQGHGAFFGQGTRLTVV.

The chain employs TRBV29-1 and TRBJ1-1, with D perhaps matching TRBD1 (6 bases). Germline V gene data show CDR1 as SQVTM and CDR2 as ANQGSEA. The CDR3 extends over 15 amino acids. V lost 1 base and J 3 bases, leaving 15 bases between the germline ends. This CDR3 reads CSVEGTVGWDTEAFF. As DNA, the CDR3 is TGCAGCGTTGAAGGGACAGTAGGTTGGGACACTGAAGCTTTCTTT.

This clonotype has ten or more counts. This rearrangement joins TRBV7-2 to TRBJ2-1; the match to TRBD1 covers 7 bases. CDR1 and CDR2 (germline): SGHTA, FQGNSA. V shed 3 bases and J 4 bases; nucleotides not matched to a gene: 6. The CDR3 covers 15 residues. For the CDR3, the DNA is TGTGCCAGCAGCTTCTTTGGACAGGCATACAATGAGCAGTTCTTC. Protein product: CASSFFGQAYNEQFF.

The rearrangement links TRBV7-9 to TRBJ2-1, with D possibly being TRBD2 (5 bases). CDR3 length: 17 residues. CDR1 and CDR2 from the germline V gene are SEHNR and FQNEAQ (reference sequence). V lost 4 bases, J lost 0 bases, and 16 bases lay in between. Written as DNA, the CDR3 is TGTGCCAGCAGCTCCCGGGCGGGCGGAAGCTCCTACAATGAGCAGTTCTTC. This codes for CASSSRAGGSSYNEQFF. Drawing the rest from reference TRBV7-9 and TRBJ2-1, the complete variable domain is DTGVSQNPRHKITKRGQNVTFRCDPISEHNRLYWYRQTLGQGPEFLTYFQNEAQLEKSRLLSDRFSAERPKGSFSTLEIQRTEQGDSAMYLCASSSRAGGSSYNEQFFGPGTRLTVL.

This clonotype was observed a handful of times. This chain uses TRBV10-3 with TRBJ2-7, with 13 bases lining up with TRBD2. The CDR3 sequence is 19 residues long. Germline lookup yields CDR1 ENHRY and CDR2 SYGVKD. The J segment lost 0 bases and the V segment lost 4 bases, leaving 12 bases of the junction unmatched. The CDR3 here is CAISVRLAGGLSPSYEQYF. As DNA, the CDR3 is TGTGCCATCAGTGTAAGACTAGCGGGGGGCCTCTCCCCCTCCTACGAGCAGTACTTC.

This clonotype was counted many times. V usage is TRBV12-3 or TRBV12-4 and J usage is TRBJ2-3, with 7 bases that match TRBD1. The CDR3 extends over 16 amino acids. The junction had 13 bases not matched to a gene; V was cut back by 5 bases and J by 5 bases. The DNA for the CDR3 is TGTGCCAGCAGTCACATTTCACAGGGGAAGGGAGATACGCAGTATTTT. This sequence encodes CASSHISQGKGDTQYF.

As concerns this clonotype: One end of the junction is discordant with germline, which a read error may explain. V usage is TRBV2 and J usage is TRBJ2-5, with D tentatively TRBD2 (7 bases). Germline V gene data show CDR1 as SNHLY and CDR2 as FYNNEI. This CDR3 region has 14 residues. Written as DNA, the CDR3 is TGTGCCAGCAGAGGGGGGGGCTCCCGACAGACACAGTACTTC. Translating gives CASRGGGSRQTQYF.

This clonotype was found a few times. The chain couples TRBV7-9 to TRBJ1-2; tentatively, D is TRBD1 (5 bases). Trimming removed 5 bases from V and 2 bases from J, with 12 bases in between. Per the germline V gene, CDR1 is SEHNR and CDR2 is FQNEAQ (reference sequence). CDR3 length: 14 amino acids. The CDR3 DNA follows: TGTGCCAGCAGCCAAACGGGGGGAAACTATGGCTACACCTTC. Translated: CASSQTGGNYGYTF.

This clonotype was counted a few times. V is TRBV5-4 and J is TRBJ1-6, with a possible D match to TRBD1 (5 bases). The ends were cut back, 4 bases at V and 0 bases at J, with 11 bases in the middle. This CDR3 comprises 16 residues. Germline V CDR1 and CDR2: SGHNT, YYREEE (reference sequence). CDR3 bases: TGTGCCAGCAGCGTCGACAGAAGCTCCTATAATTCACCCCTCCACTTT. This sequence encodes CASSVDRSSYNSPLHF. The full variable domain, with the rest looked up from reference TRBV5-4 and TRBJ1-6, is ETGVTQSPTHLIKTRGQQVTLRCSSQSGHNTVSWYQQALGQGPQFIFQYYREEENGRGNFPPRFSGLQFPNYSSELNVNALELDDSALYLCASSVDRSSYNSPLHFGNGTRLTVT.

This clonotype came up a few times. Written as DNA, the CDR3 is TGTGCCAGCAGCGAGGGGGCGGAAGGGGCCAACGTCCTGACTTTC. Translated: CASSEGAEGANVLTF. This sequence joins TRBV12-3 or TRBV12-4 and TRBJ2-6; 7 bases agree with TRBD1. The length of the CDR3 is 15 residues. The V gene end was trimmed by 6 bases and the J gene end by 4 bases; junction bases not matched to a gene: 6.